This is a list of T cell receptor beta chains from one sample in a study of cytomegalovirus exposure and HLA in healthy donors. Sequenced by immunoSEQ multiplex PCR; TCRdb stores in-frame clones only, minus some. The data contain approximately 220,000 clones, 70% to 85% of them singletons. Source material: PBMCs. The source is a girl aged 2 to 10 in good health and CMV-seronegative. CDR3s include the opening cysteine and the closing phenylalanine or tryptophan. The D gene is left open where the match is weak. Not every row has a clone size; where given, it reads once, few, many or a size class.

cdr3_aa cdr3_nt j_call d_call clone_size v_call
CAGDSGGGGYGYTF TGTGCCGGAGACTCCGGCGGGGGCGGCTATGGCTACACCTTC TRBJ1-2 - - TRBV7-9
CASSYPILLGLMNTEAFF TGTGCCAGCAGTTATCCGATCCTTCTCGGACTTATGAACACTGAAGCTTTCTTT TRBJ1-1 - - TRBV27
CASTQNTEAFF TGTGCCAGCACCCAGAACACTGAAGCTTTCTTT TRBJ1-1 - - TRBV6-5
CSVGYSLSDTQYF TGCAGCGTTGGATATAGCCTGTCAGATACGCAGTATTTT TRBJ2-3 - - TRBV29-1
CASSYLRGADDEQYF TGTGCCAGCAGTTACCTCAGGGGCGCGGACGACGAGCAGTACTTC TRBJ2-7 - - TRBV6-6
CASVSTDSYYGYTF TGTGCCAGTGTCTCCACGGACAGCTACTATGGCTACACCTTC TRBJ1-2 - once TRBV19
CASTTGTGYNEQYF TGTGCCAGCACCACCGGGACAGGGTACAACGAGCAGTACTTC TRBJ2-7 TRBD1 - TRBV6-6
CASRPRRGRALQPQHF TGTGCCAGCAGACCCCGCAGGGGGCGAGCCCTTCAGCCCCAGCATTTT TRBJ1-5 TRBD1 - TRBV6-7
CASSPRTDNSPLHF TGTGCCAGCTCACCACGGACAGACAATTCACCCCTCCACTTT TRBJ1-6 - once TRBV18
CASMGGDEKLFF TGTGCCAGCATGGGAGGAGACGAAAAACTGTTTTTT TRBJ1-4 - - TRBV2
CASSEGQGFPTEAFF TGTGCCAGCAGTGAAGGTCAGGGGTTTCCCACTGAAGCTTTCTTT TRBJ1-1 - - TRBV6-1
CASRPWTSGSYGEQYF TGTGCCAGCAGACCGTGGACTAGCGGGTCCTACGGCGAGCAGTACTTC TRBJ2-7 TRBD2 once TRBV11-2
CASSDGTGKETQYF TGTGCCAGCAGCGACGGGACAGGAAAAGAGACCCAGTACTTC TRBJ2-5 TRBD1 - TRBV7-9
CASSATIQGNQPQHF TGTGCCAGCAGTGCTACAATACAGGGGAATCAGCCCCAGCATTTT TRBJ1-5 TRBD1 - TRBV27
CASSVGQGVWGYTF TGTGCCAGCAGTGTTGGACAGGGGGTGTGGGGCTACACCTTC TRBJ1-2 TRBD1 - TRBV2
CATSSRYNEQFF TGTGCCACCAGCAGTCGGTACAATGAGCAGTTCTTC TRBJ2-1 - - TRBV15
CASSAADAGGYEQYF TGTGCCAGCTCTGCGGCCGATGCGGGGGGCTACGAGCAGTACTTC TRBJ2-7 TRBD2 - TRBV18
CASSVGQGLSYEQYF TGTGCCAGCAGCGTAGGACAGGGCCTCTCCTACGAGCAGTACTTC TRBJ2-7 TRBD1 - TRBV9
CAWKNSLYYEQYF TGTGCCTGGAAAAACAGTTTATACTACGAGCAGTACTTC TRBJ2-7 - - TRBV30
CASSIGLNEAFF TGTGCCAGTAGTATTGGGCTGAATGAAGCTTTCTTT TRBJ1-1 - - TRBV19
CASSIDSDTGNTIYF TGTGCCAGTAGTATAGATTCAGACACTGGAAACACCATATATTTT TRBJ1-3 - - TRBV19
CASSDRVVQYF TGTGCCAGCAGTGATCGGGTTGTGCAGTACTTC TRBJ2-7 - - TRBV25-1
CASSYAGAVYEQYF TGTGCCAGCAGTTATGCGGGAGCGGTTTACGAGCAGTACTTC TRBJ2-7 TRBD2 - TRBV2
CATSRGGASEQYF TGTGCCACCAGCCGCGGGGGGGCTTCCGAGCAGTACTTC TRBJ2-7 TRBD2 - TRBV15
CASRSGSGFRDSNYGYTF TGTGCCAGCAGATCCGGGTCGGGTTTTCGGGACAGCAACTATGGCTACACCTTC TRBJ1-2 TRBD1 - TRBV7-9